The 21 T cell receptor beta chains below come from one sample, sequenced in a study of beta chain features in type 1 diabetes. These receptors have no identified antigens. Study-wide findings and caveats: Researchers report that Type 1 diabetes patients had moderately but significantly shorter TCRB CDR3s across all four CD4+ subsets.

What was sequenced were expressed TCRB transcripts, since all of the isolated RNA had been reverse transcribed. TCRdb's copy holds only in-frame clones and misses some; the assay was immunoSEQ multiplex PCR. The profile shows roughly 180,000 clones, around 7.8% of them singletons. Sequencing was done on a sample of central memory CD4+ T cells from blood. Receptors originate from a middle-aged woman with type 1 diabetes.

CDR3 sequence: CASRTSGSAGELFF. The CDR3 region has the DNA TGTGCCAGTCGGACTAGCGGGAGCGCCGGGGAGCTGTTTTTT. V usage is TRBV19 and J usage is TRBJ2-2; 13 nucleotides match TRBD2. The CDR3 consists of 14 residues. In germline, CDR1 is LNHDA, CDR2 SQIVND (reference sequence). Trimming removed 8 bases from V and 6 bases from J; junction bases left unmatched: 3.

This clone came up a few times. V gene TRBV21-1 combines with J gene TRBJ1-5. TRBV21-1 is given as a pseudogene. This CDR3 region has 14 residues. The CDR3 loop reads CASSKKERDQPQHF. The CDR3 DNA follows: TGTGCCAGCAGCAAAAAGGAGCGAGATCAGCCCCAGCATTTT.

This clone was seen only a few times. The V and J genes are TRBV7-2 and TRBJ1-5, with a weak D call TRBD1 (5 bases). Germline V gene data show CDR1 as SGHTA and CDR2 as FQGNSA. The CDR3 spans 15 residues. The V end was cut by 6 bases, the J end by 0 bases, with 12 bases between. Written as DNA, the CDR3 is TGTGCCAGCAGTCCTTCAGGGAATAGCAATCAGCCCCAGCATTTT. This codes for CASSPSGNSNQPQHF. Together with reference TRBV7-2 and TRBJ1-5, the CDR3 gives the full variable domain: GAGVSQSPSNKVTEKGKDVELRCDPISGHTALYWYRQSLGQGLEFLIYFQGNSAPDKSGLPSDRFSAERTGGSVSTLTIQRTQQEDSAVYLCASSPSGNSNQPQHFGDGTRLSIL.

The sample holds a few counts of this clone. V usage is TRBV7-3 and J usage is TRBJ1-1; 7 nucleotides match TRBD1. The junction had 8 bases not matched to a gene; V was cut back by 4 bases and J by 6 bases. CDR3 length: 14 residues. Germline CDR1 SGHTA, CDR2 FQGTGA. CDR3 bases: TGTGCCAGCAGCTCTGGACAGGTCCTCTCTGAAGCTTTCTTT. It specifies CASSSGQVLSEAFF. Filled out from reference TRBV7-3 and TRBJ1-1, the complete variable domain reads GAGVSQTPSNKVTEKGKYVELRCDPISGHTALYWYRQSLGQGPEFLIYFQGTGAADDSGLPNDRFFAVRPEGSVSTLKIQRTERGDSAVYLCASSSGQVLSEAFFGQGTRLTVV.

The chain couples TRBV29-1 to TRBJ1-1; D possibly corresponds to TRBD1 (5 bases). The CDR3 consists of 13 residues. CDR1 SQVTM and CDR2 ANQGSEA come from the germline V gene. Trimming pared 3 bases from V and 5 bases from J, leaving 13 bases between. CDR3 DNA sequence: TGCAGCGTTGACCCCGCGGGGGGTACTGAAGCTTTCTTT. It is translated as CSVDPAGGTEAFF.

In its sample, this clone was seen many times. The chain is built from TRBV5-1 and TRBJ1-4, with D possibly matching TRBD1 (6 bases). V was clipped by 2 bases and J by 8 bases, with 16 bases between them. From germline, CDR1 is SGHRS and CDR2 YFSETQ. This CDR3 region has 15 residues. CDR3 loop: CASSLRPRGQEKLFF. The CDR3, as DNA: TGCGCCAGCAGCTTAAGGCCACGAGGACAGGAAAAACTGTTTTTT.

This chain joins TRBV2 and TRBJ2-1, with 8 bases that match TRBD2. V lost 6 bases, J lost 6 bases, and 13 bases stayed unmatched. This CDR3 comprises 16 residues. From germline, CDR1 is SNHLY and CDR2 FYNNEI. For the CDR3, the DNA is TGTGCCAGCAGGGAAAGGACAAGCGGGAGTATCAATGAGCAGTTCTTC. Translating it yields CASRERTSGSINEQFF.

About this clone: Different DNA sequences within this sample yield the same CDR3. The chain employs TRBV18 and TRBJ1-3; the match to TRBD1 covers 11 bases. Per germline, CDR1 KGHSH and CDR2 LQKENI. With 0 bases clipped from V and 8 bases from J, the junction kept 0 bases outside the gene matches. This CDR3 is 14 amino acids long. The CDR3 nucleotides read TGTGCCAGCTCACCACCGGGACAGGGGGACACCATATATTTT. It is translated as CASSPPGQGDTIYF.

This clone has more than one count but fewer than ten. Distinct nucleotide sequences in the sample also encode this CDR3. The J gene is TRBJ2-6, the V gene TRBV2; D call uncertain. V dropped 4 bases and J dropped 0 bases, with 4 bases sitting between them. The CDR3 has 14 amino acids. Per the germline V gene, CDR1 is SNHLY and CDR2 is FYNNEI. The CDR3 region is CASSARSGANVLTF. The CDR3 bases are TGTGCCAGCAGTGCGCGCTCTGGGGCCAACGTCCTGACTTTC. The variable domain in full, with the rest retrieved from reference TRBV2 and TRBJ2-6, is EPEVTQTPSHQVTQMGQEVILRCVPISNHLYFYWYRQILGQKVEFLVSFYNNEISEKSEIFDDQFSVERPDGSNFTLKIRSTKLEDSAMYFCASSARSGANVLTFGAGSRLTVL.

V is TRBV11-2 and J is TRBJ2-7; 11 bases are a match to TRBD1. Germline CDR1 and CDR2: SGHAT and FQNNGV. With 5 bases clipped from V and 8 bases from J, the junction kept 2 bases outside the gene matches. This CDR3 comprises 12 residues. For the CDR3, the DNA is TGTGCCAGCAGCCCGGACAGGGGGCAGCAGTACTTC. This codes for CASSPDRGQQYF. Filled out from reference TRBV11-2 and TRBJ2-7, the complete variable domain reads EAGVAQSPRYKIIEKRQSVAFWCNPISGHATLYWYQQILGQGPKLLIQFQNNGVVDDSQLPKDRFSAERLKGVDSTLKIQPAKLEDSAVYLCASSPDRGQQYFGPGTRLTVT.

As DNA, the CDR3 is TGCGCCAGCAGCATGAGACCGGGACAGGCGTCGGAGGCCAACGTCCTGACTTTC. Encoded protein: CASSMRPGQASEANVLTF. This chain connects TRBV5-1 to TRBJ2-6; 8 bases fit TRBD1. Germline CDR1 and CDR2: SGHRS and YFSETQ. The CDR3 is 18 residues long. V trimming: 4 bases; J trimming: 6 bases; junction bases outside the gene matches: 15.

There are a few counts of this clone. The chain is built from TRBV6-5 and TRBJ1-2, with TRBD1 identical over 8 bases. The trim removed 6 bases at V and 8 bases at J, leaving 14 bases unmatched. Germline assignment: CDR1 MNHEY and CDR2 SVGAGI. CDR3 size: 15 residues. The CDR3 bases are TGTGCCAGCAGCTCAGCCTCAGGACAGGGTGACGGCTACACCTTC. It translates to CASSSASGQGDGYTF.

This clone was detected many times. The rearrangement links TRBV6-5 to TRBJ2-7, with D perhaps matching TRBD2 (6 bases). The CDR3 sequence is 12 residues long. The germline CDR1 and CDR2 sequences are MNHEY and SVGAGI. V lost 0 bases, J lost 6 bases, and 6 bases lay in between. For the CDR3, the DNA is TGTGCCAGCAGTTACTCGGAGGGCGAGCAGTACTTC. Translated, it gives CASSYSEGEQYF.

This clone showed up just a few times. The chain recombines TRBV7-9 with TRBJ2-5; weak D call: TRBD1 (6 bases). Germline assignment: CDR1 SEHNR and CDR2 FQNEAQ (reference sequence). The CDR3 is made up of 14 amino acids. V dropped 4 bases and J dropped 6 bases, with 15 bases sitting between them. CDR3 DNA: TGTGCCAGCAGCTCGGTACAGGGAAGGAAGACCCAGTACTTC. Translation gives CASSSVQGRKTQYF.

The chain has TRBV5-1 and TRBJ2-4; 11 bases are shared with TRBD1. This CDR3 spans 14 amino acids. Trimming took 5 bases from V and 8 from J; bases not matched to a gene: 6. Germline CDR1 SGHRS, CDR2 YFSETQ. CDR3 loop: CASSGQGASHIQYF. The CDR3, as DNA: TGCGCCAGCAGTGGACAGGGGGCTTCGCACATTCAGTACTTC.

This clone has more than one count but fewer than ten. The chain recombines TRBV29-1 with TRBJ2-3; TRBD1 is a possible D gene (6 bases). Deletions cut 4 bases from V and 1 base from J, with 12 bases between. Per germline, CDR1 SQVTM and CDR2 ANQGSEA. The CDR3 totals 14 residues. In nucleotides, the CDR3 is TGCAGCGTTGTTTGGGGGCTACGCACAGATACGCAGTATTTT. Encoded protein: CSVVWGLRTDTQYF.

The gene calls are TRBV9 and TRBJ2-5; TRBD2 aligns across 7 bases. The CDR3 consists of 13 residues. Germline lookup yields CDR1 SGDLS and CDR2 YYNGEE. V was clipped by 3 bases and J by 1 base; unmatched bases: 0. The CDR3, as DNA: TGTGCCAGCAGCGGGGGGGGCCAAGAGACCCAGTACTTC. Amino acid sequence: CASSGGGQETQYF.

This clone was seen a handful of times. CDR3 coding DNA: TGTGCCAGTAGTGTCAGCGACAACACTGAAGCTTTCTTT. It yields the protein CASSVSDNTEAFF. This sequence joins TRBV19 and TRBJ1-1; no firm D call. The CDR3 spans 13 residues. The V gene lost 5 bases and the J gene lost 2 bases, with 9 bases spanning the gap. The V gene's germline CDR1 is LNHDA and CDR2 SQIVND (reference sequence).

This clone has ten or more counts. J is TRBJ1-1 and V is TRBV29-1, with 7 bases aligning to TRBD1. Germline V gene data show CDR1 as SQVTM and CDR2 as ANQGSEA. The CDR3 totals 13 residues. With 5 bases clipped from V and 7 bases from J, the junction kept 10 bases outside the gene matches. The DNA for the CDR3 is TGCAGCGTTAACCTGGGAAGGGGGCGTGAAGCTTTCTTT. This gives the protein CSVNLGRGREAFF. Looking up the rest from reference TRBV29-1 and TRBJ1-1 gives the full variable domain: SAVISQKPSRDICQRGTSLTIQCQVDSQVTMMFWYRQQPGQSLTLIATANQGSEATYESGFVIDKFPISRPNLTFSTLTVSNMSPEDSSIYLCSVNLGRGREAFFGQGTRLTVV.

The rearrangement uses TRBV28 and TRBJ2-1; D might be TRBD1 (6 bases). The CDR3 length is 14 residues. Germline assignment: CDR1 MDHEN and CDR2 SYDVKM. V dropped 3 bases and J dropped 0 bases, with 6 bases sitting between them. The CDR3, as DNA: TGTGCCAGCAGTTTGGGGGCCTCCTACAATGAGCAGTTCTTC. It yields the protein CASSLGASYNEQFF.

This clone has more than one count but fewer than ten. J is TRBJ2-2 and V is TRBV7-3; 8 bases map to TRBD1. The CDR3 contains 17 residues. V dropped 3 bases and J dropped 3; count of bases not matched to a gene: 9. Germline V gene lookup returns CDR1 SGHTA and CDR2 FQGTGA. The CDR3 spells CASSLTTGTGHTGELFF. CDR3 coding DNA: TGTGCCAGCAGCTTGACCACTGGGACAGGACACACCGGGGAGCTGTTTTTT.